The subject of this entry is one TCR beta chain. The data are from a study of control samples from healthy donors and cancer patients. V dropped 1 base and J dropped 2 bases, with 7 bases sitting between them. This CDR3 region has 13 residues. Germline assignment: CDR1 SGHRS and CDR2 YFSETQ. The protocol was immunoSEQ multiplex PCR, while the TCRdb copy is restricted to in-frame clones and leaves out a portion. The top ten hold under 1.2% of the sample, which has around 150,000 clones, over 95% seen once. The receptor comes from a woman in her twenties or thirties in good health. The sample consisted of blood. The V call is TRBV5-1, the J call TRBJ2-7; no clear D gene. This CDR3 is CASSLIGAYEQYF. In DNA form, the CDR3 reads TGCGCCAGCAGCTTGATTGGGGCCTACGAGCAGTACTTC.